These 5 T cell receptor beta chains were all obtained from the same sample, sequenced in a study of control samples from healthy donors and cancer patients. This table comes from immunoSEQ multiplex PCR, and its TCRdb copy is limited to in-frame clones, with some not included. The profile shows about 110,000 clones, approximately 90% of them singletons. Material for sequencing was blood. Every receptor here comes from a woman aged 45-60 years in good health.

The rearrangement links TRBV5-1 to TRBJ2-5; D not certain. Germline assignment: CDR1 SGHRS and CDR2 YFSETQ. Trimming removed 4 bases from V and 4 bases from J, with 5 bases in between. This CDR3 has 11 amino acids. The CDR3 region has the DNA TGCGCCAGCAGCGACCTAGAGACCCAGTACTTC. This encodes CASSDLETQYF.

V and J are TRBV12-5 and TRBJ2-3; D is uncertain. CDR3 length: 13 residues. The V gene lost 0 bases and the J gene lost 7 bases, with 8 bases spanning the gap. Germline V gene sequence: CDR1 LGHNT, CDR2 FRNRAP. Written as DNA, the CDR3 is TGTGCTAGTGGTTTGGTACTACCAAATACGCAGTATTTT. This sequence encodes CASGLVLPNTQYF.

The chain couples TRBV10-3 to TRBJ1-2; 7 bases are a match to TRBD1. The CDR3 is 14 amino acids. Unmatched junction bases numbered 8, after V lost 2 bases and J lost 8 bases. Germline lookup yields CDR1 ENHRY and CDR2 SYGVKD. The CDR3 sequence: CAISETGERGGYTF. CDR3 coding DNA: TGTGCCATCAGTGAGACAGGGGAAAGGGGCGGCTACACCTTC.

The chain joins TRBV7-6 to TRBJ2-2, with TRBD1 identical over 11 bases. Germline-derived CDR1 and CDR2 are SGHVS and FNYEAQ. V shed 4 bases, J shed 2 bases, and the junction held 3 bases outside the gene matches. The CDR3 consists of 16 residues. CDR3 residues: CASSSGTGGNTGELFF. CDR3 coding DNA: TGTGCCAGCAGCTCCGGGACAGGGGGTAACACCGGGGAGCTGTTTTTT.

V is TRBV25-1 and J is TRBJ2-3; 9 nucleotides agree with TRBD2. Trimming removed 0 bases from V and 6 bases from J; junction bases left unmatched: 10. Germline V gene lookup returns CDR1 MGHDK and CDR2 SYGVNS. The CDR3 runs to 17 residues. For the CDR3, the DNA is TGTGCCAGCAGTGAATACGGTTGGGCTAGCGGGACGGATACGCAGTATTTT. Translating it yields CASSEYGWASGTDTQYF.